Listed below are T cell receptor beta chains from one sample, sequenced in a study of T-cell memory formation after mild COVID-19. MiXCR, run by TCRdb on the 5' RACE reads, gives a single entry per CDR3 protein. In the table there are roughly 200,000 distinct CDR3 sequences, 16% of which are singletons. The sequencing input was PBMCs or a T cell subset sorted from them (not recorded which). The receptor source for this set is an adult woman who had mild COVID-19 (a few samples of this study predate the infection). Cell type and time point are not known. Both conserved end residues are part of each CDR3. Some rows have no size entry. The others give once, few or many, or a class for an expanded clone.

J,V,size,CDR3
TRBJ1-1,TRBV7-2,-,CASSVRELNTEAFF
TRBJ2-3,TRBV5-1,few,CASSQGTSGDTQYF
TRBJ1-2,TRBV7-8,-,CASSPRVGYGYTF
TRBJ2-1,TRBV6-5,few,CASSLLAGGRGEGQFF
TRBJ1-2,TRBV7-3,-,CASSQSGQGVYGYTF
TRBJ1-6,TRBV4-1,few,CASSLETDRRVPLHF
TRBJ2-2,TRBV5-4,-,CASSLDRDTGELFF
TRBJ2-5,TRBV7-9,many,CASSLALGEAETQYF
TRBJ2-5,TRBV7-2,-,CASSLLTGTGVETQYF
TRBJ2-1,TRBV4-3,-,CASSQEFRGRPVFF
TRBJ1-5,TRBV12-3/TRBV12-4,-,CASSGLGGIGQPQHF
TRBJ2-7,TRBV5-1,many,CASRTETSSSYEQYF
TRBJ2-1,TRBV12-3/TRBV12-4,-,CASRRQGTSSYNEQFF
TRBJ2-1,TRBV6-5,-,CASSWTTRYNEQFF
TRBJ2-1,TRBV6-5,few,CASSYSLSYNEQFF
TRBJ2-1,TRBV24-1,-,CATSSAGGSGEQFF
TRBJ2-6,TRBV6-1,-,CASRTGGSGANVLTF
TRBJ1-1,TRBV5-1,many,CASRRMGGADTEAFF
TRBJ2-3,TRBV5-6,few,CASSLRSGTLFTDTQYF
TRBJ2-1,TRBV5-1,few,CASSVPANEQFF
TRBJ2-4,TRBV20-1,-,CSASKLRTLGGKNIQYF
TRBJ2-7,TRBV4-2,-,CASSQVLLTSGSHEQYF
TRBJ2-7,TRBV29-1,-,CSVEVASGRGGEQYF
TRBJ2-1,TRBV6-1,-,CASSEASSGRGNEQFF
TRBJ2-7,TRBV29-1,-,CSVKDGAHEQYF
TRBJ1-5,TRBV5-6,-,CASSLVGDYRQPQHF
TRBJ2-7,TRBV28,few,CASSLGGTELYEQYF
TRBJ1-3,TRBV12-3/TRBV12-4,-,CASRSNGAGNTIYF
TRBJ2-7,TRBV18,-,CASSPSGATLEQYF
TRBJ1-2,TRBV30,few,CAWSVHVPNYGYTF
TRBJ2-7,TRBV29-1,many,CSVKTGGYEQYF
TRBJ1-4,TRBV7-2,-,CASSSYVAEKLFF
TRBJ1-2,TRBV15,few,CATSKTYYGYTF
TRBJ2-3,TRBV4-1,few,CASSRPTSGGPWGTDTQYF
TRBJ1-1,TRBV29-1,-,CSVATGFETEAFF
TRBJ2-7,TRBV27,-,CASSLSGGLEQYF
TRBJ2-2,TRBV20-1,-,CSVEDSGTGELFF
TRBJ2-5,TRBV24-1,-,CATSDGQETQYF
TRBJ2-3,TRBV9,-,CARRGGARTDTQYF
TRBJ2-1,TRBV12-3/TRBV12-4,-,CATQPSRADSYNEQFF
TRBJ2-2,TRBV12-3/TRBV12-4,-,CASGKGPTGELFF
TRBJ2-3,TRBV5-1,few,CASSPTGRAGETTDTQYF
TRBJ2-3,TRBV2,-,CASCGGEGDTQYF
TRBJ1-2,TRBV6-1,-,CASGTAYGYTF
TRBJ1-6,TRBV7-8,-,CASSLTGSNSPLHF
TRBJ2-1,TRBV7-2,few,CASSLGLSSSYNEQFF
TRBJ2-2,TRBV7-9,few,CASSSIRQGGTGELFF
TRBJ2-1,TRBV4-3,few,CASSQWRDSSYNEQFF
TRBJ1-1,TRBV6-5,few,CASSYRGTGNTEAFF
TRBJ2-1,TRBV12-3/TRBV12-4,-,CASSRRTNSSYNEQFF
TRBJ1-2,TRBV4-1,few,CASSQEGTGGFYGYTF
TRBJ2-3,TRBV10-2,few,CASSEAGGPSTQYF
TRBJ2-7,TRBV18,-,CASSPRGGDLYEQYF
TRBJ2-1,TRBV5-1,-,CASSSGLWGNEQFF
TRBJ2-7,TRBV6-2/TRBV6-3,few,CASSSYLLAGDSNEQYF
TRBJ2-4,TRBV5-1,few,CASSLAGRSIQYF
TRBJ1-1,TRBV7-9,-,CASSLGTGAMNTEAFF
TRBJ2-1,TRBV7-2,few,CASLFGGGEQFF
TRBJ2-7,TRBV3-1,-,CASSQGRDRQYF